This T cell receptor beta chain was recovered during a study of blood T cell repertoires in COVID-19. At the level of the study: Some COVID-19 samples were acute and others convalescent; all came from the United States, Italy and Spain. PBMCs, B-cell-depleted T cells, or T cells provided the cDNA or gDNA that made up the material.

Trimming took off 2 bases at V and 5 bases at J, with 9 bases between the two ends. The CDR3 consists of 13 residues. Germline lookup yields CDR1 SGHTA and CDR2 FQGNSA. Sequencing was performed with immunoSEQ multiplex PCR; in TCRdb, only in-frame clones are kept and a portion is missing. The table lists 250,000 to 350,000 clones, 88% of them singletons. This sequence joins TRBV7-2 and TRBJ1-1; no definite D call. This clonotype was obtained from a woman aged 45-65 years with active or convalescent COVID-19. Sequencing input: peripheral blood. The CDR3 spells CASSLFWETEAFF. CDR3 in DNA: TGTGCCAGCAGCTTATTTTGGGAGACTGAAGCTTTCTTT. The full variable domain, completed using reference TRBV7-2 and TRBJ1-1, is GAGVSQSPSNKVTEKGKDVELRCDPISGHTALYWYRQSLGQGLEFLIYFQGNSAPDKSGLPSDRFSAERTGGSVSTLTIQRTQQEDSAVYLCASSLFWETEAFFGQGTRLTVV.